This passage covers 21 T cell receptor beta chains from one sample sequenced in a study of early T cells in non-severe SARS-CoV-2 infection. TCRdb recomputed calls from the 5' RACE reads with MiXCR, one row per CDR3 protein. This sample carries about 49,000 distinct CDR3 sequences, about 6.3% of them seen once, and the ten largest clones take around 2.8%. The starting material was whole blood, obtained at baseline. The receptor set was obtained from an adult who was a healthcare worker with PCR-confirmed SARS-CoV-2 infection or an uninfected control (not recorded which).

This clonotype was picked up a small number of times. CDR3 in DNA: TGTGCCAGCAGTTTAATCGCAGGAAACTACGAGCAGTACTTC. Amino acids: CASSLIAGNYEQYF. The chain links TRBV27 to TRBJ2-7, with D unresolved. V lost 2 bases and J lost 3, with 11 bases in between. The germline V gene has CDR1 MNHEY and CDR2 SMNVEV (reference sequence). CDR3 length: 14 amino acids.

This clonotype was detected ten times or more. This sequence joins TRBV28 and TRBJ1-1, with D uncertain. Trimming took off 6 bases at V and 2 bases at J, with 10 bases between the two ends. Germline lookup yields CDR1 MDHEN and CDR2 SYDVKM. The CDR3 consists of 13 residues. DNA for the CDR3: TGTGCCAGCAGGGAGACCCTAAACACTGAAGCTTTCTTT. Its protein is CASRETLNTEAFF.

This clonotype was counted ten times or more. V and J are TRBV24-1 and TRBJ2-3; D perhaps matches TRBD2 (5 bases). Germline V gene sequence: CDR1 KGHDR, CDR2 SFDVKD. V was shortened by 5 bases and J by 2 bases, with 7 bases between the two germline ends. The CDR3 spans 13 residues. The CDR3 reads CATSAGITDTQYF. Written as DNA, the CDR3 is TGTGCCACCAGTGCGGGAATCACAGATACGCAGTATTTT.

This clonotype was detected many times. The chain joins TRBV20-1 to TRBJ1-1; D is perhaps TRBD1 (6 bases). Germline V CDR1 and CDR2: DFQATT, SNEGSKA (reference sequence). The CDR3 loop spans 12 amino acids. The V gene lost 5 bases and the J gene lost 2 bases, with 9 bases spanning the gap. Written as DNA, the CDR3 is TGCAGTGCTTGGACAGAAAACACTGAAGCTTTCTTT. It codes for CSAWTENTEAFF.

This clonotype was counted a few times. CDR3 DNA: TGTGCTAGTGGTTTTGCCGAACAGAACTACGAGCAGTACTTC. Residues: CASGFAEQNYEQYF. The J gene is TRBJ2-7, the V gene TRBV12-5; D unclear. The ends were cut back, 3 bases at V and 3 bases at J, with 12 bases in the middle. This CDR3 has 14 amino acids. The germline CDR1 and CDR2 sequences are LGHNT and FRNRAP.

This clonotype appeared many times. The chain combines TRBV6-6 with TRBJ1-4; D unclear. With 7 bases removed from V and 0 bases from J, the gap between germline ends came to 9 bases. The CDR3 totals 14 residues. Germline CDR1 MNHNY, CDR2 SVGAGI (reference sequence). This chain's CDR3 is CASNDISTNEKLFF. The DNA for the CDR3 is TGTGCCAGCAACGACATCTCAACTAATGAAAAACTGTTTTTT.

This rearrangement joins TRBV10-3 to TRBJ2-1, with D tentatively TRBD1 or TRBD2 (6 bases each). The CDR3 sequence is 11 residues long. Per the germline V gene, CDR1 is ENHRY and CDR2 is SYGVKD. Deletions cut 8 bases from V and 6 bases from J, with 8 bases between. CDR3 in DNA: TGTGCCATCGGAGGGGGCAATGAGCAGTTCTTC. Its translation: CAIGGGNEQFF.

In this sample, this clonotype turned up a few times. The V gene is TRBV3-1, the J gene TRBJ2-7; TRBD1 aligns across 7 bases. Germline CDR1 and CDR2: LGHDT and YNNKEL (reference sequence). The CDR3 length is 14 residues. With 4 bases clipped from V and 0 bases from J, the junction kept 3 bases outside the gene matches. CDR3 sequence reads: CASSLDRHSYEQYF. The CDR3 DNA follows: TGTGCCAGCAGCCTGGACAGGCACTCCTACGAGCAGTACTTC.

This clonotype came up many times. The gene calls are TRBV20-1 and TRBJ2-7, with 7 bases identical to TRBD2. Looked up from germline, CDR1 is DFQATT and CDR2 is SNEGSKA (reference sequence). With 3 bases clipped from V and 7 bases from J, the junction kept 12 bases outside the gene matches. The CDR3 length is 14 residues. This CDR3 reads CSARDSGGSWEQYF. CDR3 in DNA: TGCAGTGCTAGGGATTCGGGGGGTTCATGGGAGCAGTACTTC.

This clonotype was observed a few times. The CDR3 nucleotides are TGTGCCATCAGTGAGCCGAAAGGTCTCAGCGGGGACACAGATACGCAGTATTTT. This translates into CAISEPKGLSGDTDTQYF. The gene calls are TRBV10-3 and TRBJ2-3; 7 nucleotides align to TRBD2. J lost 2 bases, V lost 2 bases, and 13 bases had no gene match. CDR3 length: 18 amino acids. Germline V gives CDR1 ENHRY, CDR2 SYGVKD.

Many counts were recorded for this clonotype. An end of the junction differs from the germline gene, which may be a read error. The chain is built from TRBV7-9 and TRBJ2-1, with D tentatively TRBD1 (6 bases). The CDR3 loop spans 13 amino acids. CDR1 is SEHNR and CDR2 is FQNEAQ in the germline V gene (reference sequence). The CDR3 here is CASSLYSPGHLLF. The CDR3 nucleotides are TGTGCCAGCAGCTTATATTCCCCGGGACACCTTTTGTTC.

This clonotype was picked up many times. The chain carries TRBV30 and TRBJ2-5; D unresolved. The CDR3 has 13 residues. Trimming left V 3 bases short and J 3 bases short, with 11 bases between. The germline V gene encodes CDR1 GTSNPN and CDR2 SVGIG (reference sequence). CDR3 sequence reads: CAWSAIIEETQYF. The CDR3 region has the DNA TGTGCCTGGAGCGCAATCATCGAAGAGACCCAGTACTTC.

The V call is TRBV12-3 or TRBV12-4, the J call TRBJ1-1; D ambiguous. The CDR3 consists of 13 residues. Deletions cut 2 bases from V and 1 base from J, with 5 bases between. The CDR3 nucleotides are TGTGCCAGCAGTTTAAAACAGAACACTGAAGCTTTCTTT. The encoded protein is CASSLKQNTEAFF.

The sample holds many counts of this clonotype. Here the CDR3 DNA reads TGTGCCAGCAGCTTGGGAGCTGCGGCTTACAATGAGCAGTTCTTC. Protein sequence: CASSLGAAAYNEQFF. This chain links TRBV5-8 with TRBJ2-1; D uncertain. The germline V and J ends were trimmed by 0 bases and 4 bases, with 11 bases remaining between them. Per germline, CDR1 SGHTS and CDR2 YDEGEE. The CDR3 runs to 15 residues. The entire variable domain, with the rest obtained from reference TRBV5-8 and TRBJ2-1, is as follows: EAGVTQSPTHLIKTRGQQATLRCSPISGHTSVYWYQQALGLGLQFLLWYDEGEERNRGNFPPRFSGRQFPNYSSELNVNALELEDSALYLCASSLGAAAYNEQFFGPGTRLTVL.

This clonotype has a count of ten or more. The V and J genes are TRBV20-1 and TRBJ1-5, with 8 bases lining up with TRBD1. Germline values: CDR1 DFQATT, CDR2 SNEGSKA (reference sequence). This CDR3 spans 15 amino acids. J gave up 4 bases and V 5 bases, and 10 bases lay outside the gene matches. Here the CDR3 DNA reads TGCAGTGCTCCCCGACGGGACAGGCTGAATCAGCCCCAGCATTTT. Encoded protein: CSAPRRDRLNQPQHF.

This clonotype was counted many times. The chain couples TRBV11-2 to TRBJ2-7; D perhaps matches TRBD2 (5 bases). Per the germline V gene, CDR1 is SGHAT and CDR2 is FQNNGV. CDR3 size: 14 residues. Trimming cost V 3 bases and J 7 bases, with 16 bases left between them. This CDR3 is CASSFGPPPGEQYF. In nucleotides, the CDR3 is TGTGCCAGCAGCTTTGGTCCTCCGCCGGGGGAGCAGTACTTC.

This clonotype has a count of ten or more. V is TRBV20-1 and J is TRBJ2-7, with D tentatively TRBD1 or TRBD2 (5 bases each). This CDR3 region has 13 residues. V was trimmed by 1 base and J by 0 bases, leaving 7 bases between them. Germline-derived CDR1 and CDR2 are DFQATT and SNEGSKA (reference sequence). The CDR3 sequence is CSARVGVSYEQYF. The CDR3 coding sequence is TGCAGTGCTAGAGTGGGGGTCTCCTACGAGCAGTACTTC.

There are many counts of this clonotype. The chain combines TRBV19 with TRBJ1-1, with D unclear. The germline gives CDR1 LNHDA, CDR2 SQIVND (reference sequence). Trimming shortened V by 3 bases and J by 1 base, and 12 bases separated the two germline ends. This CDR3 has 15 amino acids. The CDR3 DNA reads TGTGCCAGTAGTATGGTTCCCGGGAGGAACACTGAAGCTTTCTTT. This sequence encodes CASSMVPGRNTEAFF.

This clonotype was seen at least ten times. The chain combines TRBV7-6 with TRBJ1-5; tentatively, D is TRBD1 (5 bases). Germline V gene data show CDR1 as SGHVS and CDR2 as FNYEAQ. CDR3 size: 13 residues. Trimming left V 3 bases short and J 7 bases short, with 10 bases between. CDR3 protein: CASSFGTSQPQHF. CDR3 DNA sequence: TGTGCCAGCAGCTTCGGGACTTCGCAGCCCCAGCATTTT. Full variable domain (rest looked up from reference TRBV7-6 and TRBJ1-5): GAGVSQSPRYKVTKRGQDVALRCDPISGHVSLYWYRQALGQGPEFLTYFNYEAQQDKSGLPNDRFSAERPEGSISTLTIQRTEQRDSAMYRCASSFGTSQPQHFGDGTRLSIL.

V gene TRBV24-1 combines with J gene TRBJ1-3; the D is unclear. V lost 7 bases and J 0 bases, leaving 12 bases between the germline ends. The CDR3 is 15 amino acids. Per germline, CDR1 KGHDR and CDR2 SFDVKD. The CDR3 loop is CATRQRGLSGNTIYF. The CDR3 DNA follows: TGTGCCACCAGGCAAAGAGGCCTCTCTGGAAACACCATATATTTT.

As regards this clonotype: This sequence may be a read error, since a much larger clone differs from it by one base. J is TRBJ2-7 and V is TRBV6-6; TRBD2 matches at 10 bases. CDR3 length: 14 residues. The junction had 8 bases not matched to a gene; V was cut back by 6 bases and J by 6 bases. In germline, CDR1 is MNHNY, CDR2 SVGAGI (reference sequence). The CDR3 coding sequence is TGTGCCAGCAGAATTACTAGCGGGGCTAGCGAGCAGTACTTC. Protein: CASRITSGASEQYF.